The source of this T cell receptor beta chain is a study of neoadjuvant nivolumab and ipilimumab in lung cancer. Turning to the study itself: The combination arm added day-1 ipilimumab 1 mg/kg to nivolumab 3 mg/kg on days 1, 15, 29. Overall study findings and caveats: TCR sequencing covered a small number of samples. Resected-tumor TCR richness correlated positively with pretherapy blood richness.

This CDR3 has 16 amino acids. The germline V gene has CDR1 SGHTA and CDR2 FQGNSA. Trimming took off 8 bases at V and 2 bases at J, with 20 bases between the two ends. The protocol was immunoSEQ multiplex PCR, while the TCRdb copy is restricted to in-frame clones and leaves out a portion. The table lists 6,500 to 10,000 clones, around 79% of them singletons, with approximately 6.7% in the top ten. Worth noting for this clone: Its antigen remains unidentified.

This TCR was sampled from an adult with non-small cell lung cancer. This chain connects TRBV7-2 to TRBJ2-3, with D unclear. Here the sequenced sample was adjacent normal lung tissue, taken after neoadjuvant nivolumab, alone or with ipilimumab, at or shortly before surgery. This CDR3 is CASPASGLSPTDTQYF. The CDR3 region has the DNA TGTGCCAGCCCAGCTTCGGGCCTTAGCCCCACAGATACGCAGTATTTT.